The text below deals with one T cell receptor beta chain. The V segment lost 2 bases and the J segment 11 bases; nucleotides outside the gene matches: 18. In germline, CDR1 is SGHAT, CDR2 FQNNGV. This CDR3 is built from 17 residues. This sample is drawn from a study of blood T cell repertoires in COVID-19. Assay used: immunoSEQ multiplex PCR; TCRdb lists only in-frame clones, some missing. The sample holds over 200,000 clones, roughly nine tenths seen once. Sequences were obtained from PBMCs or T cells enriched from blood (not recorded which). This chain uses TRBV11-2 with TRBJ1-5, with 7 positions matching TRBD1. The sequence was obtained from a woman aged 45 to 65 in a cohort exposed to, infected with or recovered from COVID-19 (not recorded which). The CDR3 sequence: CASSLTLTGRDSLAQHF. CDR3 bases: TGTGCCAGCAGCTTAACCCTGACAGGGCGGGACAGTTTGGCCCAGCATTTT.